This T cell receptor beta chain was recovered during a study of T-cell reconstitution after alpha-beta-depleted transplantation in children. Preparation of the TCRbeta library involved a method that used unique molecular identifiers. TCRdb recomputed calls from the PCR reads with MiXCR, one row per CDR3 protein. The sample gives about 370,000 distinct CDR3 sequences, roughly 20% of which show up once; 3.8% is in the top ten. This CDR3 has 15 residues. Losses at the gene ends were 7 bases for V and 4 bases for J; bases not matched to a gene: 8. Germline V gene lookup returns CDR1 MNHNS and CDR2 SASEGT. Only a few counts were recorded for this clonotype.

This chain joins TRBV6-1 and TRBJ2-5; 11 bases line up with TRBD2. The sequence came from a human donor who donated a stem cell graft to a child with acute myeloid leukemia. Here the sequenced sample was PBMCs from the stem cell graft donor, taken from the stem cell graft. CDR3 bases: TGTGCCAGCACCGTAGCGGGAGGGCCGCGAGAGACCCAGTACTTC. Translated: CASTVAGGPRETQYF.